Below are 32 T cell receptor beta chains sequenced from a single sample in a study of T-cell reconstitution after alpha-beta-depleted transplantation in children. A TCRbeta library incorporating unique molecular identifiers was prepared. TCRdb processed the PCR reads anew with MiXCR; each CDR3 protein has one entry. The sample has about 500,000 distinct CDR3 sequences, approximately 29% seen once; the top ten hold 2.4%. The sample was PBMCs from the stem cell graft donor, taken from the stem cell graft. The receptors were sampled from a human donor who donated a stem cell graft to a child with aplastic anemia.

This sequence joins TRBV5-1 and TRBJ2-3; D perhaps matches TRBD2 (7 bases). There are 14 residues in the CDR3. In germline, CDR1 is SGHRS, CDR2 YFSETQ. The CDR3 DNA follows: TGCGCGCGGGGGCACTCCCGTTCTCCCGGTACGCAGTATTTT. This sequence encodes CARGHSRSPGTQYF. The whole variable domain, remainder taken from reference TRBV5-1 and TRBJ2-3, is KAGVTQTPRYLIKTRGQQVTLSCSPISGHRSVSWYQQTPGQGLQFLFEYFSETQRNKGNFPGRFSGRQFSNSRSEMNVSTLELGDSALYLCARGHSRSPGTQYFGPGTRLTVL.

CDR3 region: CASSKGQALTDTQYF. CDR3 DNA: TGTGCCAGCAGTAAGGGACAGGCCTTGACAGATACGCAGTATTTT. The rearrangement links TRBV2 to TRBJ2-3; 8 nucleotides line up with TRBD1. The CDR3 is 15 amino acids. The V and J ends lost 5 bases and 3 bases, in that order; junction bases with no gene match: 7. Germline V lookup: CDR1 SNHLY, CDR2 FYNNEI. Variable domain in full (rest from reference TRBV2 and TRBJ2-3): EPEVTQTPSHQVTQMGQEVILRCVPISNHLYFYWYRQILGQKVEFLVSFYNNEISEKSEIFDDQFSVERPDGSNFTLKIRSTKLEDSAMYFCASSKGQALTDTQYFGPGTRLTVL.

This rearrangement joins TRBV7-9 to TRBJ2-3, with D possibly being TRBD1 or TRBD2 (5 bases each). The CDR3 spans 15 residues. In germline, CDR1 is SEHNR, CDR2 FQNEAQ (reference sequence). The germline V and J ends were trimmed by 5 bases and 6 bases, with 18 bases remaining between them. CDR3 sequence (DNA): TGTGCCAGCAGCCTTGGGGGAAAAGGTTTTGATACGCAGTATTTT. This codes for CASSLGGKGFDTQYF.

Worth noting for this clonotype: A junction end diverges from the germline sequence, so it may reflect a read error. The rearrangement joins TRBV29-1 to TRBJ1-1; 8 bases fit TRBD1. Germline assignment: CDR1 SQVTM and CDR2 ANQGSEA. This CDR3 spans 13 amino acids. The chain's CDR3 is CSVWDRKNTQAFF. The CDR3 nucleotides read TGCAGCGTCTGGGACAGGAAGAACACTCAAGCTTTCTTT.

V usage is TRBV6-5 and J usage is TRBJ1-6; TRBD1 is a possible D gene (5 bases). V was shortened by 2 bases and J by 1 base, with 15 bases between the two germline ends. Germline V gene sequence: CDR1 MNHEY, CDR2 SVGAGI. CDR3 length: 18 amino acids. The CDR3 DNA is TGTGCCAGCAGTTACGGATGGGGGATAGTGTCCTATAATTCACCCCTCCACTTT. Its translation is CASSYGWGIVSYNSPLHF.

This clonotype was seen a few times. V usage is TRBV7-2 and J usage is TRBJ2-2; D is unclear. Trimming cost V 4 bases and J 0 bases, with 6 bases left between them. CDR3 length equals 14 residues. Germline values: CDR1 SGHTA, CDR2 FQGNSA. The CDR3 protein is CASSSVSNTGELFF. The CDR3 DNA follows: TGTGCCAGCAGCTCAGTATCGAACACCGGGGAGCTGTTTTTT.

The V call is TRBV5-1, the J call TRBJ2-2; a weak D match, TRBD2 (5 bases). The V end lost 3 bases, the J end lost 1 base, and 7 bases lay between the germline ends. Germline V gives CDR1 SGHRS, CDR2 YFSETQ. The CDR3 totals 14 residues. The CDR3 sequence: CASSSGMNTGELFF. CDR3 in DNA: TGCGCCAGCAGCTCCGGGATGAACACCGGGGAGCTGTTTTTT. Complete variable domain (other parts from reference TRBV5-1 and TRBJ2-2): KAGVTQTPRYLIKTRGQQVTLSCSPISGHRSVSWYQQTPGQGLQFLFEYFSETQRNKGNFPGRFSGRQFSNSRSEMNVSTLELGDSALYLCASSSGMNTGELFFGEGSRLTVL.

This rearrangement joins TRBV4-3 to TRBJ1-5, with D uncertain. The V gene lost 0 bases and the J gene lost 9 bases, with 15 bases spanning the gap. This CDR3 has 15 residues. Germline values: CDR1 LGHNA, CDR2 YSLEER. CDR3 protein: CASSQDRSGYRPQHF. CDR3 DNA sequence: TGCGCCAGCAGCCAAGATAGGTCGGGGTATCGGCCCCAGCATTTT.

The CDR3 region is CASSAQGGSSYEQYF. CDR3 nucleotides: TGTGCCAGCAGTGCGCAGGGGGGGTCCTCCTACGAGCAGTACTTC. The chain has TRBV6-1 and TRBJ2-7; D may match TRBD1 or TRBD2 (7 bases each). The length of the CDR3 is 15 residues. Germline V CDR1 and CDR2: MNHNS, SASEGT. Trimming took off 4 bases at V and 0 bases at J, with 13 bases between the two ends.

The chain uses TRBV18 and TRBJ2-1; 12 bases fit TRBD2. CDR1 is KGHSH and CDR2 is LQKENI in the germline V gene. There are 18 residues in the CDR3. V gave up 3 bases and J gave up 9 bases; unmatched junction bases: 15. The CDR3: CASSPGTSGRRDVSEQFF. The CDR3 DNA reads as TGTGCCAGCTCACCGGGTACTAGCGGGAGGCGGGATGTAAGTGAGCAGTTCTTC.

The chain carries TRBV7-2 and TRBJ2-7; tentatively, D is TRBD1 (5 bases). The CDR3 runs 17 residues. CDR1 and CDR2 (germline): SGHTA, FQGNSA. Trimming removed 5 bases from V and 1 base from J, with 21 bases in between. Here the CDR3 reads CASSITTGSSNSYEQYF. The CDR3 bases are TGTGCCAGCAGCATAACTACAGGTTCGAGTAATTCCTACGAGCAGTACTTC.

The chain recombines TRBV5-6 with TRBJ2-5; D unresolved. Deletions cut 2 bases from V and 5 bases from J, with 13 bases between. Germline assignment: CDR1 SGHDT and CDR2 YYEEEE. The CDR3 totals 14 residues. The CDR3 region is CASSFDQGVETQYF. Here the CDR3 DNA reads TGTGCCAGCAGCTTTGACCAAGGAGTGGAGACCCAGTACTTC.

In this sample, this clonotype turned up a few times. V usage is TRBV7-2 and J usage is TRBJ2-5; 9 bases match TRBD1. The CDR3 spans 14 residues. J gave up 5 bases and V 7 bases, and 8 bases lay outside the gene matches. Germline V gene data show CDR1 as SGHTA and CDR2 as FQGNSA. CDR3 in amino acids: CASNPTGGRETQYF. The DNA for the CDR3 is TGTGCCAGCAACCCGACAGGGGGGAGGGAGACCCAGTACTTC.

The V gene is TRBV7-2, the J gene TRBJ2-2; 8 bases are a match to TRBD2. With 1 base clipped from V and 6 bases from J, the junction kept 4 bases outside the gene matches. CDR1 SGHTA and CDR2 FQGNSA come from the germline V gene. The CDR3 is 15 amino acids. The CDR3 loop reads CASSLDSGIAGELFF. The DNA of the CDR3 is TGTGCCAGCAGCTTAGATAGCGGGATAGCCGGGGAGCTGTTTTTT.

The chain combines TRBV7-2 with TRBJ1-2; 7 bases map to TRBD1. The CDR3 is made up of 14 amino acids. J lost 4 bases, V lost 5 bases, and 7 bases had no gene match. Germline V gives CDR1 SGHTA, CDR2 FQGNSA. The CDR3 DNA is TGTGCCAGCAGCACCAGACAGGGACTCTATGGCTACACCTTC. It yields the protein CASSTRQGLYGYTF. Based on the CDR3 plus reference TRBV7-2 and TRBJ1-2, the full variable domain is GAGVSQSPSNKVTEKGKDVELRCDPISGHTALYWYRQSLGQGLEFLIYFQGNSAPDKSGLPSDRFSAERTGGSVSTLTIQRTQQEDSAVYLCASSTRQGLYGYTFGSGTRLTVV.

This clonotype was seen only a few times. The rearrangement uses TRBV7-2 and TRBJ1-5; possibly TRBD1 for D (5 bases). V lost 5 bases to trimming and J lost 4 bases, with 9 bases between them. The CDR3 loop spans 13 amino acids. Germline V gene data show CDR1 as SGHTA and CDR2 as FQGNSA. CDR3 loop: CASSAWTNQPQHF. CDR3 sequence (DNA): TGTGCCAGCAGCGCCTGGACAAATCAGCCCCAGCATTTT.

Only a few counts were recorded for this clonotype. The chain carries TRBV20-1 and TRBJ2-7, with 13 bases aligning to TRBD2. Germline values: CDR1 DFQATT, CDR2 SNEGSKA (reference sequence). J was trimmed by 4 bases and V by 6 bases; bases with no gene match: 6. This CDR3 has 14 residues. CDR3 sequence: CSARGLAGAYEQYF. The CDR3, as DNA: TGCAGTGCCCGAGGACTAGCGGGAGCATACGAGCAGTACTTC.

CDR3 DNA sequence: TGTGCCAGCAGCTTAGCCCCGGGACAGGGACCTGGAAACACCATATATTTT. This sequence encodes CASSLAPGQGPGNTIYF. This chain joins TRBV7-6 and TRBJ1-3; 9 bases are a match to TRBD1. The germline gives CDR1 SGHVS, CDR2 FNYEAQ. This CDR3 comprises 17 residues. The ends lost 0 bases at V and 2 bases at J; junction bases unmatched: 5. Full variable domain (rest looked up from reference TRBV7-6 and TRBJ1-3): GAGVSQSPRYKVTKRGQDVALRCDPISGHVSLYWYRQALGQGPEFLTYFNYEAQQDKSGLPNDRFSAERPEGSISTLTIQRTEQRDSAMYRCASSLAPGQGPGNTIYFGEGSWLTVV.

CDR3 nucleotides: TGCAGTGCTAAGGGGACAGAGCGCAAGCAGTACTTC. This sequence encodes CSAKGTERKQYF. This sequence joins TRBV20-1 and TRBJ2-7; 7 nucleotides agree with TRBD1. Germline loops: CDR1 DFQATT, CDR2 SNEGSKA (reference sequence). The V and J ends lost 4 bases and 8 bases, in that order; junction bases with no gene match: 8. The CDR3 length is 12 residues.

The CDR3 spells CASRTSGRPYEQYF. DNA for the CDR3: TGTGCCAGCAGAACTAGCGGGAGACCCTACGAGCAGTACTTC. The chain couples TRBV6-2 or TRBV6-3 to TRBJ2-7; 11 positions agree with TRBD2. Trimming cost V 6 bases and J 2 bases; bases outside gene matches: 3. Germline V gene lookup returns CDR1 MNHEY and CDR2 SVGEGT. This CDR3 spans 14 amino acids.

The chain has TRBV6-5 and TRBJ1-1; D unclear. Trimming took 4 bases from V and 6 from J, leaving 18 bases between them. CDR3 size: 15 residues. CDR1 is MNHEY, CDR2 SVGAGI, per germline. This CDR3 is CASSSGLGGISEAFF. CDR3 DNA: TGTGCCAGCAGTTCAGGTTTGGGTGGGATTTCTGAAGCTTTCTTT.

This clonotype was seen a handful of times. The gene calls are TRBV4-1 and TRBJ2-5; 8 bases line up with TRBD1. After removal of 0 bases from V and 2 bases from J, the junction contained 5 bases not matched to a gene. The CDR3 length is 16 residues. Germline V CDR1 and CDR2: MGHRA, YSYEKL. The CDR3 region has the DNA TGCGCCAGCAGCCAAGATGATTGGGACAGGCAAGAGACCCAGTACTTC. Translation: CASSQDDWDRQETQYF.

V is TRBV30 and J is TRBJ1-5; D is perhaps TRBD1 (5 bases). The CDR3 has 15 residues. Germline V gene data show CDR1 as GTSNPN and CDR2 as SVGIG (reference sequence). The V end lost 5 bases, the J end lost 4 bases, and 18 bases lay between the germline ends. CDR3 in DNA: TGTGCCTGGGGACTCGGGGGTTTAAGGAATCAGCCCCAGCATTTT. It translates to CAWGLGGLRNQPQHF.

The chain couples TRBV5-1 to TRBJ2-1, with 7 nucleotides matching TRBD2. The junction had 10 bases not matched to a gene; V was cut back by 4 bases and J by 6 bases. The CDR3 totals 15 residues. CDR1 and CDR2 from the germline V gene are SGHRS and YFSETQ. The CDR3 protein is CASSTSGISGNEQFF. The CDR3 DNA is TGCGCCAGCAGCACGAGCGGGATATCAGGCAATGAGCAGTTCTTC.

The chain couples TRBV7-8 to TRBJ2-7, with D possibly matching TRBD1 (6 bases). Germline assignment: CDR1 SGHVS and CDR2 FQNEAQ. V dropped 4 bases and J dropped 3 bases, with 13 bases sitting between them. CDR3 length: 14 residues. CDR3 sequence (DNA): TGTGCCAGCAGCTCCATGACAGGTATCTACGAGCAGTACTTC. Translation: CASSSMTGIYEQYF.

This clonotype was detected a few times. The chain combines TRBV29-1 with TRBJ1-2; tentative D call: TRBD1 (6 bases). CDR1 and CDR2 (germline): SQVTM, ANQGSEA. This CDR3 comprises 15 residues. The V and J ends lost 7 bases and 0 bases respectively, with 18 bases between them. CDR3 DNA sequence: TGCAGCGCCGCTAAGGGGGGTTCAGCTAACTATGGCTACACCTTC. Amino acid sequence: CSAAKGGSANYGYTF.

This chain uses TRBV12-3 or TRBV12-4 with TRBJ1-6; 11 bases map to TRBD1. V gave up 6 bases and J gave up 10 bases; unmatched junction bases: 14. The CDR3 is 17 amino acids. Here the CDR3 DNA reads TGTGCCAGCAGCAACGCGGGATCCGGGACAGGGGGATCACCCCTCCACTTT. Translation gives CASSNAGSGTGGSPLHF.

The chain couples TRBV7-2 to TRBJ2-7; TRBD2 agrees at 7 bases. The ends lost 2 bases at V and 5 bases at J; junction bases unmatched: 9. CDR1 is SGHTA, CDR2 FQGNSA, per germline. The CDR3 consists of 15 residues. The CDR3 nucleotides read TGTGCCAGCAGCTTACTCCGGACTAGTTCCCACGAGCAGTACTTC. As protein: CASSLLRTSSHEQYF.

V and J are TRBV6-1 and TRBJ1-2; TRBD1 matches 7 bases. CDR1 and CDR2 from the germline V gene are MNHNS and SASEGT. The CDR3 is 14 amino acids. Trimming removed 1 base from V and 4 bases from J; junction bases left unmatched: 3. CDR3 nucleotides: TGTGCCAGCAGTGAAGTGACAGGGACCTATGGCTACACCTTC. Its protein product is CASSEVTGTYGYTF.

V gene TRBV7-8 combines with J gene TRBJ1-1; maybe TRBD1 (6 bases). Trimming took 3 bases from V and 4 from J, leaving 24 bases between them. The CDR3 covers 18 residues. Germline V gene lookup returns CDR1 SGHVS and CDR2 FQNEAQ. The CDR3 sequence: CASSFMSAVRGRGTEAFF. The CDR3 nucleotides read TGTGCCAGCAGCTTTATGTCAGCGGTCAGGGGTCGGGGCACTGAAGCTTTCTTT.

J is TRBJ1-5 and V is TRBV9; the D gene is possibly TRBD1 (6 bases). V dropped 4 bases and J dropped 0 bases, with 11 bases sitting between them. This CDR3 contains 15 residues. The germline V gene encodes CDR1 SGDLS and CDR2 YYNGEE. CDR3 sequence reads: CASSLGADSNQPQHF. In nucleotides, the CDR3 is TGTGCCAGCAGCCTGGGGGCCGATAGCAATCAGCCCCAGCATTTT. The full variable domain, with the rest looked up from reference TRBV9 and TRBJ1-5, is DSGVTQTPKHLITATGQRVTLRCSPRSGDLSVYWYQQSLDQGLQFLIQYYNGEERAKGNILERFSAQQFPDLHSELNLSSLELGDSALYFCASSLGADSNQPQHFGDGTRLSIL.

Only a few counts were recorded for this clonotype. The J gene is TRBJ1-1, the V gene TRBV20-1; possibly TRBD1 for D (6 bases). CDR1 DFQATT and CDR2 SNEGSKA come from the germline V gene (reference sequence). Trimming removed 0 bases at V and 7 bases at J, with 9 bases between. This CDR3 spans 12 amino acids. The CDR3 here is CSARDGGSEAFF. The DNA of the CDR3 is TGCAGTGCTAGAGATGGGGGCAGTGAAGCTTTCTTT.